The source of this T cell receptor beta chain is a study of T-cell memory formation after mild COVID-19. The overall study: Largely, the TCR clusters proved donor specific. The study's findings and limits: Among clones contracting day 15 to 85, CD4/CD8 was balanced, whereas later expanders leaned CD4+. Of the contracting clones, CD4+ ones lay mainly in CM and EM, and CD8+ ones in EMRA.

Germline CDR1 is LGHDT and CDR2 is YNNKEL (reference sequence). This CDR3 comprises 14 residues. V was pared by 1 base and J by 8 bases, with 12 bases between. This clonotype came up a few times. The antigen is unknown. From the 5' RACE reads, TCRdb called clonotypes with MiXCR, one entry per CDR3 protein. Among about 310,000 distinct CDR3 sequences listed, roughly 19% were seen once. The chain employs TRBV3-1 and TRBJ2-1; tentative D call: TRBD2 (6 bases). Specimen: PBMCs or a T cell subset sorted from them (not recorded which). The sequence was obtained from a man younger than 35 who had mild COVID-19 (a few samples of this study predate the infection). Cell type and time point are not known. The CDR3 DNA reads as TGTGCCAGCAGCCAAGGGTGGGGGGTCGATGAGCAGTTCTTC. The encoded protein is CASSQGWGVDEQFF.